These T cell receptor beta chains were read from a single sample in a study of identical twins. TCRdb reprocessed the 5' RACE reads via MiXCR and lists one record per CDR3 protein. Of 210,000 or so distinct CDR3 sequences in the sample, approximately 16% are singletons; the top ten hold around two fifths. The same data also went into a second study, on T cells expressing NK-cell markers.

The specimen sequenced was CD8+ T cells sorted from blood. These receptor sequences come from a young woman in good health. The CDR3 runs from the conserved cysteine through the conserved F or W. The order of the fields is clone size, V gene, D gene, J gene, CDR3 protein, CDR3 DNA. D genes are given only for firm matches. A row's size may be missing; if present it is once, few, many or a size class.

clone size: many
V gene: TRBV27
D gene: TRBD2
J gene: TRBJ2-3
CDR3 protein: CASSMPPGGPRDTQYF
CDR3 DNA: TGTGCCAGCAGTATGCCCCCGGGAGGGCCAAGAGATACGCAGTATTTT

clone size: few
V gene: TRBV20-1
D gene: .
J gene: TRBJ2-4
CDR3 protein: CSARDFAAGIQYF
CDR3 DNA: TGCAGTGCTAGAGATTTCGCTGCTGGCATTCAGTACTTC

clone size: .
V gene: TRBV11-2
D gene: .
J gene: TRBJ1-2
CDR3 protein: CASSAARGVYGYTF
CDR3 DNA: TGTGCCAGCAGCGCCGCTCGGGGAGTCTATGGCTACACCTTC

clone size: few
V gene: TRBV6-2/TRBV6-3
D gene: .
J gene: TRBJ2-7
CDR3 protein: CASSYPRGSGYEQYF
CDR3 DNA: TGTGCCAGCAGCTACCCGCGAGGTAGCGGCTACGAGCAGTACTTC

clone size: .
V gene: TRBV4-1
D gene: .
J gene: TRBJ2-2
CDR3 protein: CASSWWPWGGTGELFF
CDR3 DNA: TGCGCCAGCAGCTGGTGGCCGTGGGGAGGTACCGGGGAGCTGTTTTTT

clone size: few
V gene: TRBV29-1
D gene: TRBD1
J gene: TRBJ1-4
CDR3 protein: CSVFDRALTNEKLFF
CDR3 DNA: TGCAGCGTTTTCGACAGGGCCTTAACTAATGAAAAACTGTTTTTT

clone size: few
V gene: TRBV12-3/TRBV12-4
D gene: TRBD2
J gene: TRBJ2-1
CDR3 protein: CASSLVGGAPEEQFF
CDR3 DNA: TGTGCCAGCAGTTTAGTCGGGGGGGCACCGGAAGAGCAGTTCTTC

clone size: .
V gene: TRBV5-1
D gene: TRBD2
J gene: TRBJ2-1
CDR3 protein: CASSSLAGDLNEQFF
CDR3 DNA: TGCGCCAGCAGCTCACTAGCGGGGGATCTCAATGAGCAGTTCTTC

clone size: .
V gene: TRBV7-9
D gene: TRBD2
J gene: TRBJ2-7
CDR3 protein: CASSTGTSGRFYEQYF
CDR3 DNA: TGTGCCAGCAGCACGGGGACTAGCGGGAGATTCTACGAGCAGTACTTC

clone size: .
V gene: TRBV10-2
D gene: .
J gene: TRBJ2-5
CDR3 protein: CASMLRISGQTQYF
CDR3 DNA: TGCGCCAGCATGCTTCGAATATCCGGACAGACCCAGTACTTC

clone size: many
V gene: TRBV10-1
D gene: .
J gene: TRBJ2-1
CDR3 protein: CASSDPDRNEQFF
CDR3 DNA: TGCGCCAGCAGTGACCCGGACCGCAATGAGCAGTTCTTC

clone size: once
V gene: TRBV6-4
D gene: .
J gene: TRBJ2-3
CDR3 protein: CASSRTSPTDTQYF
CDR3 DNA: TGTGCCAGCAGCCGGACGTCCCCCACAGATACGCAGTATTTT

clone size: few
V gene: TRBV12-3/TRBV12-4
D gene: TRBD2
J gene: TRBJ2-1
CDR3 protein: CASSMTSGYNEQFF
CDR3 DNA: TGTGCCAGCAGTATGACTAGCGGTTACAATGAGCAGTTCTTC

clone size: .
V gene: TRBV16
D gene: .
J gene: TRBJ2-7
CDR3 protein: CASSPPTETYEQYF
CDR3 DNA: TGTGCCAGCAGCCCACCGACCGAAACCTACGAGCAGTACTTC

clone size: .
V gene: TRBV29-1
D gene: TRBD1
J gene: TRBJ2-2
CDR3 protein: CSVRQGPTVTGELFF
CDR3 DNA: TGCAGCGTGCGACAGGGACCCACTGTCACCGGGGAGCTGTTTTTT

clone size: few
V gene: TRBV2
D gene: .
J gene: TRBJ2-7
CDR3 protein: CATPTSLGEQYF
CDR3 DNA: TGTGCCACCCCCACTAGTCTGGGCGAGCAGTACTTC

clone size: few
V gene: TRBV6-6
D gene: TRBD2
J gene: TRBJ2-3
CDR3 protein: CAVAGVSADTQYF
CDR3 DNA: TGTGCCGTAGCGGGAGTATCCGCAGATACGCAGTATTTT

clone size: .
V gene: TRBV12-3/TRBV12-4
D gene: .
J gene: TRBJ1-1
CDR3 protein: CASRPPTGRLNTEAFF
CDR3 DNA: TGTGCCAGCAGACCCCCCACGGGTCGGTTGAACACTGAAGCTTTCTTT

clone size: .
V gene: TRBV12-3/TRBV12-4
D gene: TRBD1
J gene: TRBJ2-1
CDR3 protein: CAILRDRGSDEQFF
CDR3 DNA: TGTGCCATCCTCCGGGACAGGGGGAGCGATGAGCAGTTCTTC

clone size: .
V gene: TRBV5-6
D gene: .
J gene: TRBJ2-7
CDR3 protein: CASGPGLGGYEQYF
CDR3 DNA: TGTGCCAGCGGCCCCGGATTGGGGGGCTACGAGCAGTACTTC

clone size: .
V gene: TRBV12-3/TRBV12-4
D gene: .
J gene: TRBJ2-1
CDR3 protein: CASSFTTESSYNEQFF
CDR3 DNA: TGTGCCAGCAGTTTTACGACAGAGAGCTCCTACAATGAGCAGTTCTTC

clone size: .
V gene: TRBV12-3/TRBV12-4
D gene: TRBD2
J gene: TRBJ2-5
CDR3 protein: CASSLTSGGVGETQYF
CDR3 DNA: TGTGCCAGCAGTTTGACTAGCGGGGGGGTCGGGGAGACCCAGTACTTC

clone size: few
V gene: TRBV12-3/TRBV12-4
D gene: .
J gene: TRBJ1-2
CDR3 protein: CASSFGGSGYTF
CDR3 DNA: TGTGCCAGCAGTTTCGGGGGAAGTGGCTACACCTTC

clone size: .
V gene: TRBV6-2/TRBV6-3
D gene: .
J gene: TRBJ2-2
CDR3 protein: CASSYFAGDAGELFF
CDR3 DNA: TGTGCCAGCAGTTATTTTGCCGGAGATGCCGGGGAGCTGTTTTTT

clone size: .
V gene: TRBV7-6
D gene: .
J gene: TRBJ2-5
CDR3 protein: CASRLSLLDQETQYF
CDR3 DNA: TGTGCCAGCAGGCTCTCTTTGCTGGACCAAGAGACCCAGTACTTC